Within the sample, the clone carrying this TCR beta chain is medium-sized. The data were taken from a study of STAT5B mutations in CD4+ large granular lymphocyte leukemia. The assay was immunoSEQ multiplex PCR, and TCRdb's table has in-frame clones only and misses some. The sample consists of approximately 20,000 clones, 65% to 85% of them appearing once. The material sequenced was CD4+ T cells from blood buffy coats. This sequence was found in a human donor in good health.

The CDR3 nucleotides read TGTGCCAGCAGTTACAGGCGCGGAGGATATGAAGCTTTCTTT. Protein: CASSYRRGGYEAFF. The rearrangement links TRBV6-5 to TRBJ1-1; D unclear. V was clipped by 2 bases and J by 7 bases, with 14 bases between them. The CDR3 is 14 residues long. Germline loops: CDR1 MNHEY, CDR2 SVGAGI.